These 11 T cell receptor beta chains were sequenced from one sample in a study of tissue T cells after allogeneic stem cell transplantation. Time point noted: mouse harvest day 7 after allogeneic transplant. Tail vein injection delivered 10^7 T-cell-depleted bone marrow cells and 10^6 splenic CD5+ T cells. Profiled with immunoSEQ multiplex PCR; TCRdb holds only in-frame clones, not every one. Of thousands of clones listed, approximately 45% are singletons. Sequenced material: gut tissue. The receptors were gathered from a female BALB/c mouse given C57BL/6 T cells with graft-versus-host disease after an allogeneic hematopoietic cell transplant.

A word on this clone: Gene and germline names: mouse. The read ends 1 residue early relative to the CDR3; the germline J gene fills the gap. This chain links TRBV29 with TRBJ2-5, with 8 bases lining up with TRBD2. J gave up 3 bases and V 0 bases, and 5 bases lay outside the gene matches. The CDR3 has 16 residues. Per germline, CDR1 MSHET and CDR2 SYDVDS. Partial CDR3 DNA: TGTGCTAGCAGTTTATCGGGGGGGCGCGGACAAGACACCCAGTAC. It specifies CASSLSGGRGQDTQY. In full, the CDR3 is CASSLSGGRGQDTQYF.

As regards this clone: The germline and genes are mouse ones. The read stops 1 residue short of the end of the CDR3; the missing end is completed from the germline J gene. The genes are TRBV13-1 and TRBJ2-7; perhaps D is TRBD1 or TRBD2 (6 bases each). Trimming removed 2 bases from V and 4 bases from J, with 10 bases in between. Germline CDR1 is NSHNY and CDR2 is SYGAGN. There are 13 residues in the CDR3. Incomplete CDR3 DNA: TGTGCCAGCAGTGAGGGGGCCCCTTATGAACAGTAC. Its protein is CASSEGAPYEQY. The full CDR3 protein is CASSEGAPYEQYF.

This clone was observed a few times. Germline and genes: mouse. The read comes to an end 1 residue before the CDR3 does, leaving the germline J gene to fill in the end. The gene calls are TRBV26 and TRBJ2-7; TRBD2 agrees at 11 bases. The V gene end was trimmed by 2 bases and the J gene end by 2 bases; junction bases not matched to a gene: 2. This CDR3 region has 15 residues. Germline V gives CDR1 KGHPV, CDR2 FQNQEV (reference sequence). CDR3 DNA (partial): TGTGCCAGCAGTCTGGGACTGGGGGGCCCCTATGAACAGTAC. This encodes CASSLGLGGPYEQY. The full CDR3 reads CASSLGLGGPYEQYF.

This clone was seen a handful of times. The listed genes are named as in mouse. The read ends 1 residue early relative to the CDR3; the germline J gene fills the gap. The V and J genes are TRBV2 and TRBJ1-3, with D unclear. The germline V gene has CDR1 LGHNA and CDR2 YSYQKL. The CDR3 length is 15 residues. Trimming stripped 0 bases from V and 4 bases from J, with 10 bases between. The CDR3 bases that were read are TGTGCCAGCAGCCAAGATATAGGAGGAGGAAATACGCTCTAT. Encoded protein: CASSQDIGGGNTLY. The full-length CDR3 reads as CASSQDIGGGNTLYF.

Concerning this clone itself: Gene names and germline match the mouse. The DNA ends 1 residue before the CDR3 does, and the rest of the CDR3 is filled in from the germline J gene. The gene calls are TRBV13-3 and TRBJ1-1; 11 bases align to TRBD1. CDR1 and CDR2 from the germline V gene are NNHDY and SYVADS. There are 15 residues in the CDR3. Germline trimming cut 3 bases from V and 0 bases from J; bases unmatched to any gene: 1. The CDR3 loop is CASSGTGGANTEVFF. Incomplete CDR3 DNA: TGTGCCAGCAGTGGGACAGGGGGCGCAAACACAGAAGTCTTC.

This clone has only a few counts. Gene names follow the mouse nomenclature. The CDR3 end falls 1 residue outside the read, so it is completed with the germline J gene. The rearrangement uses TRBV26 and TRBJ1-1, with TRBD1 identical over 7 bases. Trimming cost V 2 bases and J 1 base; bases outside gene matches: 1. CDR1 is KGHPV, CDR2 FQNQEV, per germline (reference sequence). CDR3 length: 14 residues. The CDR3 is CASSLPGGNTEVFF. The CDR3 DNA, read in part, is TGTGCCAGCAGTCTGCCAGGGGGGAACACAGAAGTCTTC.

A word on this clone: Gene names are mouse gene names. The CDR3 goes on 1 residue after the read ends, and that part is filled in from the germline J gene. The chain has TRBV12-1 and TRBJ1-2; D is uncertain. The CDR3 is 10 residues long. Trimming left V 2 bases short and J 6 bases short, with 3 bases between. Germline V gene sequence: CDR1 SGHSN, CDR2 HYEKVE. The part of the CDR3 DNA that was read is TGTGCCAGCTCTCCCGCCGACTACACC. This translates into CASSPADYT. The full CDR3 protein is CASSPADYTF.

This clone counts as medium-sized. Mouse gene names apply. The DNA ends 1 residue before the CDR3 does, and the rest of the CDR3 is filled in from the germline J gene. This chain uses TRBV17 with TRBJ2-5, with D possibly called TRBD1 or TRBD2 (5 bases each). The CDR3 consists of 15 residues. V lost 0 bases to trimming and J lost 2 bases, with 9 bases between them. From germline, CDR1 is MNHDT and CDR2 YYDKIL. The CDR3 loop is CASSRDSGGQDTQYF. CDR3 DNA (partial): TGTGCTAGCAGTAGAGATAGCGGGGGCCAAGACACCCAGTAC.

In regard to this clone: Mouse gene names and germline throughout. The read ends 1 residue early relative to the CDR3; the germline J gene fills the gap. The chain carries TRBV15 and TRBJ2-7; either TRBD1 or TRBD2 may supply D (5 bases each). The CDR3 loop spans 13 amino acids. CDR1 and CDR2 from the germline V gene are SGHND and FRSKSL. V was trimmed by 1 base and J by 7 bases, leaving 11 bases between them. The CDR3 loop is CASSLGGAGEQYF. The sequenced CDR3 bases are TGTGCCAGCAGTTTAGGGGGCGCGGGAGAACAGTAC.

As regards this clone: Germline and genes here are mouse. From the germline J gene comes the end of the CDR3, since the read stops 1 residue before it. V and J are TRBV15 and TRBJ2-2; D gene unclear. V was shortened by 4 bases and J by 0 bases, with 3 bases between the two germline ends. The CDR3 covers 13 residues. CDR1 SGHND and CDR2 FRSKSL come from the germline V gene. CDR3 bases read: TGTGCCAGCAGTTCAACAAACACCGGGCAGCTCTAC. Translating it yields CASSSTNTGQLY. The CDR3 reads in full as CASSSTNTGQLYF. Supplemented by reference TRBV15 and TRBJ2-2, the full variable domain reads DAGVTQTPRHEVAEKGQTIILKCEPVSGHNDLFWYRQTKIQGLELLSYFRSKSLMEDGGAFKDRFKAEMLNSSFSTLKIQPTEPKDSAVYLCASSSTNTGQLYFGEGSKLTVL.

This clone was counted between two and nine times. Gene labels here are mouse ones. The observed sequence ends 1 residue before the CDR3 terminus, with the missing tail filled in from the germline J gene. The gene calls are TRBV19 and TRBJ2-7; 11 bases are a match to TRBD1. The germline V gene has CDR1 FNHDT and CDR2 SITEND (reference sequence). The junction had 5 bases not matched to a gene; V was cut back by 6 bases and J by 9 bases. The CDR3 totals 12 residues. The CDR3: CASTDGTGGQYF. Incomplete CDR3 DNA: TGTGCCAGCACCGACGGGACAGGGGGACAGTAC.